This T cell receptor (beta chain) was found in a study of T cells in Graves' hyperthyroidism and ophthalmopathy. Notes on this clonotype: The antigen is unknown.

Regions amplified from RNA transcripts were the TCR beta CDR3 regions. A first-round RT-PCR of the TCR CDR3 used the HTBI primer set. Each CDR3 protein gets one entry after TCRdb re-called the multiplex PCR reads with MiXCR. The sample carries more than 650,000 distinct CDR3 sequences, 14% recorded once. Broader study findings: Most thyroid clonotypes with frequency above 0.001 were detected in blood.

Reasons for excluding patients were uncontrolled infection, other autoimmune disease, pregnancy or lactation. Sequencing input: blood. This clonotype originated in a woman aged 18 to 35 with Graves' hyperthyroidism.

The CDR3 here is CASSPGEKNTEAFF. The CDR3 bases are TGTGCCAGCAGCCCAGGGGAAAAGAACACTGAAGCTTTCTTT. The genes are TRBV28 and TRBJ1-1, with D perhaps matching TRBD1 (6 bases). CDR1 MDHEN and CDR2 SYDVKM come from the germline V gene. The V end was cut by 6 bases, the J end by 1 base, with 12 bases between. The CDR3 is 14 amino acids.